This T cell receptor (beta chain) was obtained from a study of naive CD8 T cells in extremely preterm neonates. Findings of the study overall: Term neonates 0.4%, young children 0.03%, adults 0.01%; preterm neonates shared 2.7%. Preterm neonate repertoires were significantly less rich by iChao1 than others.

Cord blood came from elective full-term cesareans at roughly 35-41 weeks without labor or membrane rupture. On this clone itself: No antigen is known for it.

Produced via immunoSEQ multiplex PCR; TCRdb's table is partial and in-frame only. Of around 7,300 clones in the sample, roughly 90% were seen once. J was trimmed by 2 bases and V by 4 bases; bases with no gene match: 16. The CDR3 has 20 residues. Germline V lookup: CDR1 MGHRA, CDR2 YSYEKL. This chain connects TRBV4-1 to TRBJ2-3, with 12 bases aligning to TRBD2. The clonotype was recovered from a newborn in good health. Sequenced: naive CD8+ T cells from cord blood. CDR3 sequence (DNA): TGCGCCAGCAGCCGGCGCTCACTAGCGGGAGGAGGTCCCTTCACAGATACGCAGTATTTT. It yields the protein CASSRRSLAGGGPFTDTQYF.